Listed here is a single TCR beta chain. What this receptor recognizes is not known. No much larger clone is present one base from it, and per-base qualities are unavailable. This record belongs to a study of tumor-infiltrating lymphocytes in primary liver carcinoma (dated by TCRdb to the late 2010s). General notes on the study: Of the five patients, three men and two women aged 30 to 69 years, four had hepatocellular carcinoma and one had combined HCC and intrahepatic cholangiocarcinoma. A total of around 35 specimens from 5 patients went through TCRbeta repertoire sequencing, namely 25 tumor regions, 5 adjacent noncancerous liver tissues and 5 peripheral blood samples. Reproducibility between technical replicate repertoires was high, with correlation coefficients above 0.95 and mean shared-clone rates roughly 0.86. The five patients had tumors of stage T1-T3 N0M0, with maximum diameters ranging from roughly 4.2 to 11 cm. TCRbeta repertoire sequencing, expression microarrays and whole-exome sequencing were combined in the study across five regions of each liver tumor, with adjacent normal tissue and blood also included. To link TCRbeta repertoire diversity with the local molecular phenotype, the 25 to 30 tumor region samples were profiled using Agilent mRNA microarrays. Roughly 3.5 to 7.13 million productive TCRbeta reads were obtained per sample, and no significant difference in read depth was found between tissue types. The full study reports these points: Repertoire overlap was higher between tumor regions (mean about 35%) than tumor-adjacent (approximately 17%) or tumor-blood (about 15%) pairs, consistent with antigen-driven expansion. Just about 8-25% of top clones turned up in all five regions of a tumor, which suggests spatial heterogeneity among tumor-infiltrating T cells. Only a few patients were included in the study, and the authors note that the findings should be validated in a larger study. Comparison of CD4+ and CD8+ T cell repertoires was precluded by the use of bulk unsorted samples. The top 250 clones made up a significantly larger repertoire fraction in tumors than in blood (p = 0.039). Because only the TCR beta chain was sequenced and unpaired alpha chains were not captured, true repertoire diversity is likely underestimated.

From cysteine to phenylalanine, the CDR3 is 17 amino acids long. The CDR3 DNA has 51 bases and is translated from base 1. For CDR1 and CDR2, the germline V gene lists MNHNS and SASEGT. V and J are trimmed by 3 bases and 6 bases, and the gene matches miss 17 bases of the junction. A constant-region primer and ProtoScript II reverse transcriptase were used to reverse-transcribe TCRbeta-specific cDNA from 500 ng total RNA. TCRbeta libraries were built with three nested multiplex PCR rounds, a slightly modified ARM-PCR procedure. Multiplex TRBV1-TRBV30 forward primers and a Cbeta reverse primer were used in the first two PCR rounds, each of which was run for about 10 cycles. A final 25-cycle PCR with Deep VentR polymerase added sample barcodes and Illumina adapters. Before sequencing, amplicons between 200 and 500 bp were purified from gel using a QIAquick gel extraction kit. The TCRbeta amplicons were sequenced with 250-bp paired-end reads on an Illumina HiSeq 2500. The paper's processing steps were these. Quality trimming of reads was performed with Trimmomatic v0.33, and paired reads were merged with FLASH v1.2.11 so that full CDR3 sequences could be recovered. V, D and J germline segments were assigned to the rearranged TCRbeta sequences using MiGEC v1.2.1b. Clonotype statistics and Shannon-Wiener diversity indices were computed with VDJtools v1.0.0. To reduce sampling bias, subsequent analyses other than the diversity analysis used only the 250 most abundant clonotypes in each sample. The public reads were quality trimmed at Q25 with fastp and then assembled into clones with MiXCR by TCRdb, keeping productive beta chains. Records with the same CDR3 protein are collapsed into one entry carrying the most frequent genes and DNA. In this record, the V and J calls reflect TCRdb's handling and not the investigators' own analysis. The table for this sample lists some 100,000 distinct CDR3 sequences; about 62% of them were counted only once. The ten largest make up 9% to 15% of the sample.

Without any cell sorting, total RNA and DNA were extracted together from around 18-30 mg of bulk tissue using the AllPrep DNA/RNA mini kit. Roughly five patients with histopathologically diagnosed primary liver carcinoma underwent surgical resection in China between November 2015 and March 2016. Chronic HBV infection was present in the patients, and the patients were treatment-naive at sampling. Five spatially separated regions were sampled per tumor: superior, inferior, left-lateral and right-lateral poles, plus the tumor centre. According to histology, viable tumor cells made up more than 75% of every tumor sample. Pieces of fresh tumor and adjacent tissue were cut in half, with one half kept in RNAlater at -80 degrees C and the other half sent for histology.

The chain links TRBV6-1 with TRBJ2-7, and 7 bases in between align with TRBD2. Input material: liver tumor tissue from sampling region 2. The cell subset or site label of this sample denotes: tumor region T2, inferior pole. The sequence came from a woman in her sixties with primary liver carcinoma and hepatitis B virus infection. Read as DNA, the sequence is TGTGCCAGCAGTGATAGAGCTCCTAGCGGAAGGGTTACCGAGCAGTACTTC. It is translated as CASSDRAPSGRVTEQYF.